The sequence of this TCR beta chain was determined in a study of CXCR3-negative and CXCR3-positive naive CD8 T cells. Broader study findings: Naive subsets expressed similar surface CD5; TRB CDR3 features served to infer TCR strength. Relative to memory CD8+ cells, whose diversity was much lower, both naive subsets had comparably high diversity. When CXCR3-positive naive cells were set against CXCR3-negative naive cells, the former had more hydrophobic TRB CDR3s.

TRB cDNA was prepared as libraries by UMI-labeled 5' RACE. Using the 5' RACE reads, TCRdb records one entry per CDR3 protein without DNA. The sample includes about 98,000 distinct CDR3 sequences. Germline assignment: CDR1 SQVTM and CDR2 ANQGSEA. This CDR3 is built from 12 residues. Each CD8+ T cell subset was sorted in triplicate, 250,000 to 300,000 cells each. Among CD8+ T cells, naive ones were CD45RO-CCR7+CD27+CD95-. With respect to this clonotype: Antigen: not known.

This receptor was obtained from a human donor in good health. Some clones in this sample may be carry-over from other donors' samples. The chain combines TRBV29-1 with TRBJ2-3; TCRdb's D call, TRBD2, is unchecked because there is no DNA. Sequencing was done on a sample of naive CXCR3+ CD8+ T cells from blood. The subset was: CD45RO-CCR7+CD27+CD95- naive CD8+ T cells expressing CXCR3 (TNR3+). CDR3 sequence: CSVEVGADTQYF.